Below, 14 T cell receptor beta chains from the same sample are listed, as sequenced in a study of T cell repertoires in cytomegalovirus infection. Using its own MiXCR run on the reads, TCRdb lists one record per CDR3 protein. The table has around 280,000 distinct CDR3 sequences, around 10% seen once. Sequencing was carried out using PBMCs. The source of these receptors is a human donor in good health (CMV status not recorded). Some clones in this sample may be carry-over from other donors' samples.

This clonotype was recorded at least ten times. The chain couples TRBV5-6 to TRBJ1-1; 8 bases align to TRBD1. The CDR3 is 13 amino acids. With V trimmed by 4 bases and J by 4 bases, 3 bases remained unmatched. Per germline, CDR1 SGHDT and CDR2 YYEEEE. For the CDR3, the DNA is TGTGCCAGCAGCACGGACAGGGCCACTGAAGCTTTCTTT. As protein: CASSTDRATEAFF.

This clonotype appeared many times. This sequence joins TRBV12-3 or TRBV12-4 and TRBJ1-5; maybe TRBD1 (6 bases). The CDR3 has 15 amino acids. Trimming took off 0 bases at V and 4 bases at J, with 10 bases between the two ends. The CDR3 sequence: CASSLAEGQNQPQHF. DNA for the CDR3: TGTGCCAGCAGTTTAGCCGAAGGACAGAATCAGCCCCAGCATTTT.

This chain uses TRBV20-1 with TRBJ2-2; D might be TRBD1 (7 bases). CDR1 is DFQATT, CDR2 SNEGSKA, per germline (reference sequence). Trimming took off 0 bases at V and 4 bases at J, with 18 bases between the two ends. This CDR3 is built from 17 residues. The CDR3 nucleotides read TGCAGTGCTAGAGATCTTAGGAGGGGGCGCACCACCGGGGAGCTGTTTTTT. This translates into CSARDLRRGRTTGELFF.

Of note for this clonotype: Being one base from a much bigger clone, this may be a read error. CDR3 nucleotide sequence: TGCAGCGTGGTGTTTGAGGCTCGCAATGAGCAGTTCTTC. Its translation is CSVVFEARNEQFF. J is TRBJ2-1 and V is TRBV29-1; D ambiguous. Germline V gene sequence: CDR1 SQVTM, CDR2 ANQGSEA. V lost 6 bases and J 6 bases, leaving 15 bases between the germline ends. The CDR3 spans 13 residues.

This clonotype was counted many times. The chain recombines TRBV5-1 with TRBJ1-1; D is unresolved. V lost 0 bases and J 6 bases, leaving 12 bases between the germline ends. Germline values: CDR1 SGHRS, CDR2 YFSETQ. The CDR3 is made up of 14 amino acids. The CDR3 region is CASSLDGLGAEAFF. CDR3 sequence (DNA): TGCGCCAGCAGCTTGGACGGCCTCGGCGCTGAAGCTTTCTTT.

This clonotype appeared a single time. The rearrangement uses TRBV20-1 and TRBJ1-2, with 7 bases lining up with TRBD1. The CDR3 runs 15 residues. Losses at the gene ends were 2 bases for V and 4 bases for J; bases not matched to a gene: 10. CDR1 and CDR2 (germline): DFQATT, SNEGSKA (reference sequence). The chain's CDR3 is CSARPSSGTAYGYTF. The DNA for the CDR3 is TGCAGTGCTAGACCCTCCTCCGGGACAGCCTATGGCTACACCTTC.

This clonotype was seen only a few times. The V and J genes are TRBV4-1 and TRBJ1-1, with D tentatively TRBD1 (6 bases). Trimming cost V 5 bases and J 3 bases, with 13 bases left between them. Germline V gene lookup returns CDR1 MGHRA and CDR2 YSYEKL. This CDR3 region has 14 residues. The CDR3 nucleotides read TGCGCCAGCAGCAATCAGGGGAGGTACACTGAAGCTTTCTTT. Translation: CASSNQGRYTEAFF.

This clonotype was picked up many times. This rearrangement joins TRBV7-9 to TRBJ2-5, with D maybe TRBD2 (5 bases). The length of the CDR3 is 16 residues. Trimming cost V 2 bases and J 1 base, with 14 bases left between them. Germline V gene lookup returns CDR1 SEHNR and CDR2 FQNEAQ (reference sequence). The CDR3 here is CASSLMGSGRQETQYF. The CDR3 region has the DNA TGTGCCAGCAGCTTAATGGGGAGTGGGCGCCAAGAGACCCAGTACTTC.

This clonotype was detected many times. This chain connects TRBV19 to TRBJ1-1; tentatively, D is TRBD1 (6 bases). The V gene lost 1 base and the J gene lost 6 bases, with 12 bases spanning the gap. Germline V lookup: CDR1 LNHDA, CDR2 SQIVND (reference sequence). This CDR3 spans 14 amino acids. CDR3 amino acids: CASSIARGFAEAFF. In DNA, the CDR3 is TGTGCCAGTAGTATAGCCAGGGGCTTCGCTGAAGCTTTCTTT.

Many counts were recorded for this clonotype. This chain uses TRBV7-9 with TRBJ1-5; TRBD1 is a possible D gene (5 bases). V lost 3 bases, J lost 0 bases, and 12 bases lay in between. Germline-derived CDR1 and CDR2 are SEHNR and FQNEAQ (reference sequence). The CDR3 contains 16 residues. This CDR3 reads CASSFWGGNSNQPQHF. CDR3 sequence (DNA): TGTGCCAGCAGCTTTTGGGGGGGGAATAGCAATCAGCCCCAGCATTTT.

The sample holds many counts of this clonotype. The chain recombines TRBV6-1 with TRBJ2-7; D unresolved. Trimming took 2 bases from V and 4 from J, leaving 3 bases between them. The CDR3 covers 11 residues. The germline CDR1 and CDR2 sequences are MNHNS and SASEGT. In DNA form, the CDR3 reads TGTGCCAGCAGTGAAAGGTACGAGCAGTACTTC. This translates into CASSERYEQYF.

This clonotype appeared many times. The gene calls are TRBV7-9 and TRBJ1-1; a weak D match, TRBD1 (5 bases). The CDR3 sequence is 15 residues long. Trimming cost V 6 bases and J 0 bases, with 14 bases left between them. Germline lookup yields CDR1 SEHNR and CDR2 FQNEAQ (reference sequence). CDR3 DNA sequence: TGTGCCAGCAGTTCGACCAGGGATATGAACACTGAAGCTTTCTTT. The encoded protein is CASSSTRDMNTEAFF.

This clonotype came up many times. The V and J genes are TRBV6-2 or TRBV6-3 and TRBJ1-1, with D uncertain. Germline V gene data show CDR1 as MNHEY and CDR2 as SVGEGT. The CDR3 totals 12 residues. The V end was cut by 1 base, the J end by 7 bases, with 7 bases between. The CDR3 spells CASSYWTDEAFF. The CDR3 DNA follows: TGTGCCAGCAGTTACTGGACGGATGAAGCTTTCTTT.

This clonotype showed up just a few times. The V call is TRBV5-6, the J call TRBJ1-6; 10 nucleotides line up with TRBD1. The CDR3 spans 16 residues. Germline CDR1 and CDR2: SGHDT and YYEEEE. The junction had 3 bases not matched to a gene; V was cut back by 2 bases and J by 4 bases. In DNA form, the CDR3 reads TGTGCCAGCAGCTTCCGGGACAGGGGTTATAATTCACCCCTCCACTTT. Translating gives CASSFRDRGYNSPLHF. The variable domain in full, with the rest retrieved from reference TRBV5-6 and TRBJ1-6, is DAGVTQSPTHLIKTRGQQVTLRCSPKSGHDTVSWYQQALGQGPQFIFQYYEEEERQRGNFPDRFSGHQFPNYSSELNVNALLLGDSALYLCASSFRDRGYNSPLHFGNGTRLTVT.